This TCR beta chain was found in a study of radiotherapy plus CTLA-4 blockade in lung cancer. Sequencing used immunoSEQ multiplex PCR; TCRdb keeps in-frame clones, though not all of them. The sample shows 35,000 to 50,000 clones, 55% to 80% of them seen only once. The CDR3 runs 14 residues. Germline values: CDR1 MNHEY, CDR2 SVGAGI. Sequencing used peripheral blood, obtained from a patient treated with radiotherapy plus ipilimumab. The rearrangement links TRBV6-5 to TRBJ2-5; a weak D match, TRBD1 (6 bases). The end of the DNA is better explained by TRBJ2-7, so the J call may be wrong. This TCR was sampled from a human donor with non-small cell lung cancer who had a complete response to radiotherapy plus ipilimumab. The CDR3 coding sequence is TGTGCCAGCAGTCCTAATGACAGGCGGTACGAGCAGTACTTC. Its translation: CASSPNDRRYEQYF.